Listed below are T cell receptor beta chains from one sample, sequenced in a study of blood T cell repertoires in COVID-19. The data were produced by immunoSEQ multiplex PCR, yet TCRdb's version contains in-frame clones alone and is incomplete. Of some 270,000 clones in the sample, 86% are singletons; the top ten hold approximately 5%. The material sequenced was peripheral blood. The receptors shown here come from an elderly woman with COVID-19, enrolled during active disease. The CDR3 runs from the conserved cysteine through the conserved F or W. A D gene is named only where the DNA matches it firmly. A clone size is listed for some rows: how often the clone was seen (once, few, many), or a class if it is expanded.

CDR3: CASSRDRAGYSPLHF
DNA: TGTGCCAGCAGCCGGGACAGGGCGGGCTATTCACCCCTCCACTTT
size: -
D: TRBD1
J: TRBJ1-6
V: TRBV6-5

CDR3: CASSAQVNSPLHF
DNA: TGTGCCAGCAGTGCACAGGTTAATTCACCCCTCCACTTT
size: -
D: -
J: TRBJ1-6
V: TRBV2

CDR3: CASTNGQGLLSPQHF
DNA: TGTGCCAGCACCAACGGACAGGGTCTTCTTTCCCCCCAGCATTTT
size: -
D: TRBD1
J: TRBJ1-5
V: TRBV2

CDR3: CASSQVGGLAPLHF
DNA: TGTGCCAGCAGCCAAGTGGGGGGGCTGGCACCCCTCCACTTT
size: -
D: -
J: TRBJ1-6
V: TRBV3-1/TRBV3-2

CDR3: CASSYSTGTGKTQYF
DNA: TGTGCCAGCAGTTACTCGACCGGGACAGGGAAGACCCAGTACTTC
size: -
D: TRBD1
J: TRBJ2-5
V: TRBV6-5

CDR3: CASSQLGGGRYNEQFF
DNA: TGTGCCAGCAGCCAATTAGGTGGGGGCCGTTACAATGAGCAGTTCTTC
size: -
D: -
J: TRBJ2-1
V: TRBV3-1/TRBV3-2

CDR3: CASSVEGTPDNTIYF
DNA: TGTGCCAGCAGCGTAGAAGGGACACCGGACAACACCATATATTTT
size: -
D: -
J: TRBJ1-3
V: TRBV9

CDR3: CASSFTGVGIRGGDTQYF
DNA: TGTGCCAGCAGCTTCACGGGCGTGGGTATCCGTGGAGGAGATACGCAGTATTTT
size: -
D: -
J: TRBJ2-3
V: TRBV5-5

CDR3: CASKAGTNYGYTF
DNA: TGTGCCAGCAAGGCAGGGACTAACTATGGCTACACCTTC
size: once
D: -
J: TRBJ1-2
V: TRBV27

CDR3: CASSVGTSGGIQETQYF
DNA: TGTGCCAGCAGCGTCGGGACTAGCGGGGGGATCCAAGAGACCCAGTACTTC
size: once
D: TRBD2
J: TRBJ2-5
V: TRBV9

CDR3: CSASSGSGANVLTF
DNA: TGCAGTGCTAGTTCGGGCTCTGGGGCCAACGTCCTGACTTTC
size: -
D: -
J: TRBJ2-6
V: TRBV20-1

CDR3: CAWRLGGGAPGELFF
DNA: TGTGCCTGGAGATTGGGCGGGGGGGCCCCCGGGGAGCTGTTTTTT
size: -
D: TRBD2
J: TRBJ2-2
V: TRBV30

CDR3: CASSRRQGAVYTEAFF
DNA: TGCGCCAGCAGCCGTCGACAGGGGGCGGTGTACACTGAAGCTTTCTTT
size: once
D: TRBD1
J: TRBJ1-1
V: TRBV5-1

CDR3: CASSYAGQGAGGYTF
DNA: TGTGCCAGCAGTTACGCGGGACAGGGGGCAGGAGGCTACACCTTC
size: -
D: TRBD1
J: TRBJ1-2
V: TRBV6-5

CDR3: CASSSRLTDGGTEAFF
DNA: TGTGCCAGCAGTTCAAGACTTACGGATGGCGGCACTGAAGCTTTCTTT
size: -
D: -
J: TRBJ1-1
V: TRBV6-5

CDR3: CASSQDQGRDGYTF
DNA: TGTGCCAGCAGCCAAGACCAGGGGCGCGATGGCTACACCTTC
size: -
D: -
J: TRBJ1-2
V: TRBV3-1/TRBV3-2

CDR3: CASSQTGQASGNTIYF
DNA: TGTGCCAGCAGCCAAACGGGACAGGCCTCTGGAAACACCATATATTTT
size: -
D: TRBD1
J: TRBJ1-3
V: TRBV4-2

CDR3: CASSPRTGATGELFF
DNA: TGCGCCAGCAGCCCGAGGACAGGAGCCACCGGGGAGCTGTTTTTT
size: -
D: TRBD1
J: TRBJ2-2
V: TRBV4-3

CDR3: CASSPKGDRYGYTF
DNA: TGTGCCAGCAGTCCTAAGGGGGACAGATATGGCTACACCTTC
size: -
D: TRBD1
J: TRBJ1-2
V: TRBV25-1

CDR3: CASSPTGTPNYGYTF
DNA: TGTGCCAGCTCACCTACAGGGACACCGAACTATGGCTACACCTTC
size: -
D: -
J: TRBJ1-2
V: TRBV18

CDR3: CAWSVSVNTEAFF
DNA: TGTGCCTGGAGTGTCTCGGTGAACACTGAAGCTTTCTTT
size: -
D: -
J: TRBJ1-1
V: TRBV30

CDR3: CASSGTGGYGYTF
DNA: TGTGCCAGCAGTGGGACAGGGGGCTATGGCTACACCTTC
size: -
D: TRBD1
J: TRBJ1-2
V: TRBV12-3/TRBV12-4

CDR3: CASSTTGPLNEKLFF
DNA: TGTGCCAGCAGTACAACAGGCCCTCTTAATGAAAAACTGTTTTTT
size: few
D: -
J: TRBJ1-4
V: TRBV6-5

CDR3: CASSVPGQTKTAFF
DNA: TGTGCCAGCAGTGTACCGGGACAGACAAAAACGGCTTTCTTT
size: -
D: TRBD1
J: TRBJ1-1
V: TRBV6-6

CDR3: CASSWGQGNQPQHF
DNA: TGTGCCAGCAGTTGGGGACAGGGGAATCAGCCCCAGCATTTT
size: -
D: TRBD1
J: TRBJ1-5
V: TRBV28

CDR3: CASSISQGALEQFF
DNA: TGCGCCAGCAGCATTTCACAGGGGGCACTTGAGCAGTTCTTC
size: -
D: TRBD1
J: TRBJ2-1
V: TRBV5-1

CDR3: CASPNLRQVEKDNYGYTF
DNA: TGCGCCAGCCCCAATCTCCGACAAGTCGAGAAAGATAACTATGGCTACACCTTC
size: many
D: -
J: TRBJ1-2
V: TRBV10-1

CDR3: CASQVGGNQPQHF
DNA: TGTGCCAGCCAAGTGGGGGGAAATCAGCCCCAGCATTTT
size: -
D: -
J: TRBJ1-5
V: TRBV19

CDR3: CASSQGAPTEAFF
DNA: TGTGCCAGCAGCCAGGGGGCGCCCACTGAAGCTTTCTTT
size: -
D: -
J: TRBJ1-1
V: TRBV3-1/TRBV3-2

CDR3: CASSLVIGGDHGYTF
DNA: TGTGCCAGCAGCTTAGTCATAGGGGGCGATCATGGCTACACCTTC
size: -
D: TRBD1
J: TRBJ1-2
V: TRBV7-6

CDR3: CASSPEAGGPNYNEQFF
DNA: TGTGCCAGCAGCCCCGAAGCGGGGGGGCCGAATTACAATGAGCAGTTCTTC
size: few
D: TRBD2
J: TRBJ2-1
V: TRBV7-9

CDR3: CASSGGQHSNQPQHF
DNA: TGTGCCAGCTCAGGAGGACAGCATAGCAATCAGCCCCAGCATTTT
size: few
D: -
J: TRBJ1-5
V: TRBV18

CDR3: CASSFNRGGYTF
DNA: TGTGCCAGCAGTTTTAACAGGGGCGGCTACACCTTC
size: -
D: TRBD1
J: TRBJ1-2
V: TRBV12-3/TRBV12-4

CDR3: CASGSQGSTEAFF
DNA: TGTGCCAGCGGGTCACAGGGATCCACTGAAGCTTTCTTT
size: -
D: -
J: TRBJ1-1
V: TRBV3-1/TRBV3-2

CDR3: CASSLASGQVVRGGYTF
DNA: TGCGCCAGCAGCTTGGCCTCAGGACAGGTCGTTAGAGGGGGCTACACCTTC
size: -
D: TRBD1
J: TRBJ1-2
V: TRBV5-1

CDR3: CSVGQGGGYTF
DNA: TGCAGCGTTGGACAGGGGGGTGGCTACACCTTC
size: once
D: TRBD1
J: TRBJ1-2
V: TRBV29-1

CDR3: CATQAGGPTGELFF
DNA: TGTGCCACTCAAGCAGGGGGCCCCACCGGGGAGCTGTTTTTT
size: once
D: TRBD1
J: TRBJ2-2
V: TRBV24-1

CDR3: CATSDFAAGANVLTF
DNA: TGTGCCACCAGTGATTTTGCGGCAGGGGCCAACGTCCTGACTTTC
size: -
D: -
J: TRBJ2-6
V: TRBV24-1

CDR3: CASSEMGRVYGYTF
DNA: TGTGCCAGCAGTGAGATGGGCAGGGTTTATGGCTACACCTTC
size: -
D: -
J: TRBJ1-2
V: TRBV25-1

CDR3: CASSYPNRDGNTIYF
DNA: TGTGCCAGCAGTTACCCTAACAGGGATGGAAACACCATATATTTT
size: -
D: -
J: TRBJ1-3
V: TRBV6-6

CDR3: CASSFSGTKNTEAFF
DNA: TGTGCCAGCAGTTTTTCTGGGACTAAGAACACTGAAGCTTTCTTT
size: -
D: -
J: TRBJ1-1
V: TRBV27

CDR3: CASSLVLGAIGYTF
DNA: TGTGCCAGCAGCTTAGTTCTGGGGGCGATTGGCTACACCTTC
size: -
D: -
J: TRBJ1-2
V: TRBV7-2

CDR3: CASSVGLDIRTEAFF
DNA: TGTGCCAGCAGCGTTGGGCTGGACATAAGGACTGAAGCTTTCTTT
size: -
D: -
J: TRBJ1-1
V: TRBV9

CDR3: CASSSQDSGQYF
DNA: TGTGCCAGCAGTTCCCAGGACTCAGGTCAGTATTTT
size: few
D: -
J: TRBJ2-3
V: TRBV28

CDR3: CASSVVGRGTDTQYF
DNA: TGTGCCAGCAGCGTAGTGGGCAGGGGCACAGATACGCAGTATTTT
size: once
D: -
J: TRBJ2-3
V: TRBV9

CDR3: CASSLLYDEASGANVLTF
DNA: TGTGCCAGCAGCCTTCTGTACGACGAGGCATCTGGGGCCAACGTCCTGACTTTC
size: few
D: -
J: TRBJ2-6
V: TRBV3-1/TRBV3-2

CDR3: CASTLLKTGKWANTIYF
DNA: TGTGCCAGCACCCTACTAAAAACAGGGAAGTGGGCGAACACCATATATTTT
size: -
D: -
J: TRBJ1-3
V: TRBV11-2

CDR3: CASRQGTGPNEKLFF
DNA: TGTGCCAGCAGACAGGGGACAGGGCCTAATGAAAAACTGTTTTTT
size: -
D: TRBD1
J: TRBJ1-4
V: TRBV7-2

CDR3: CASSRDGTSGGTVFNEQFF
DNA: TGTGCCAGCAGCCGAGACGGGACTAGCGGGGGGACCGTCTTCAATGAGCAGTTCTTC
size: few
D: -
J: TRBJ2-1
V: TRBV21-1